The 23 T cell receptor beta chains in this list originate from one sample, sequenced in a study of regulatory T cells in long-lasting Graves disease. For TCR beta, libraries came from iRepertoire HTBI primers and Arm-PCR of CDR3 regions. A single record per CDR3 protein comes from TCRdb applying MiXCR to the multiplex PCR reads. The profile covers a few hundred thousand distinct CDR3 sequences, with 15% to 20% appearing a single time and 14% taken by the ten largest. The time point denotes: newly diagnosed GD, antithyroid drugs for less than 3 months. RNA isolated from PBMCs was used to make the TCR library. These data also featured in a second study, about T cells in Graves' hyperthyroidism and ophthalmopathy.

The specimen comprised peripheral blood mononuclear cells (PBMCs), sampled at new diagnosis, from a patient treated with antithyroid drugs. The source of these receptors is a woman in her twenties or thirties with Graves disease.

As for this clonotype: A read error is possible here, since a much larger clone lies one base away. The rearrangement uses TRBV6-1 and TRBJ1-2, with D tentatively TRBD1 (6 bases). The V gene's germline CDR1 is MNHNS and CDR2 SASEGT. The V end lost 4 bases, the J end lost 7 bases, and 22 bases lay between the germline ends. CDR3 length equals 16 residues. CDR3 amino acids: CASSGDVRVGGGGYTF. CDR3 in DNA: TGTGCCAGCAGTGGGGACGTGAGAGTAGGGGGAGGTGGCTACACCTTC.

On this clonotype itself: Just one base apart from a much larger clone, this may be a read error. The CDR3 sequence: CASSLSLRQVAYEQFF. The CDR3, as DNA: TGTGCCAGCAGTTTATCGTTAAGACAGGTAGCCTACGAGCAGTTCTTC. The chain recombines TRBV27 with TRBJ2-1, with D possibly being TRBD1 (6 bases). The germline CDR1 and CDR2 sequences are MNHEY and SMNVEV (reference sequence). The CDR3 is 16 residues long. The V and J ends lost 0 bases and 10 bases respectively, with 19 bases between them.

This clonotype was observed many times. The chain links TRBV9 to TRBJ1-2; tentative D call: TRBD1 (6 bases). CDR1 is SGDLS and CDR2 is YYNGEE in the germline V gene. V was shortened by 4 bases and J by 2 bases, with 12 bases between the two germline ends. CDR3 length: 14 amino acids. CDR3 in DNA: TGTGCCAGCAGCCCCGCAGGACAGAACTATGGCTACACCTTC. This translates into CASSPAGQNYGYTF.

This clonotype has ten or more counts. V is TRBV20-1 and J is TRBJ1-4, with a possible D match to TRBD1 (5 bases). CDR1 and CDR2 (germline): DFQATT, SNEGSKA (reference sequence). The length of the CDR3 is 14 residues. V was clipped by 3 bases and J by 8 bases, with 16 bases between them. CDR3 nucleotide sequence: TGCAGTGCTAGGGATACGTACGGGGCCGAAAAACTGTTTTTT. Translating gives CSARDTYGAEKLFF.

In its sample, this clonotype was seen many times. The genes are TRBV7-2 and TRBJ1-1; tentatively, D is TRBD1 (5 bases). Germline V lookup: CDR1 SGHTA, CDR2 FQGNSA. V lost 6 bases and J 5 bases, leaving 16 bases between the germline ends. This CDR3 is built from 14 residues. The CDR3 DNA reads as TGTGCCAGCAGAATCGTCGTCGGGGGAACTGAAGCTTTCTTT. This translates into CASRIVVGGTEAFF. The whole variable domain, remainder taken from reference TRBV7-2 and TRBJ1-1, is GAGVSQSPSNKVTEKGKDVELRCDPISGHTALYWYRQSLGQGLEFLIYFQGNSAPDKSGLPSDRFSAERTGGSVSTLTIQRTQQEDSAVYLCASRIVVGGTEAFFGQGTRLTVV.

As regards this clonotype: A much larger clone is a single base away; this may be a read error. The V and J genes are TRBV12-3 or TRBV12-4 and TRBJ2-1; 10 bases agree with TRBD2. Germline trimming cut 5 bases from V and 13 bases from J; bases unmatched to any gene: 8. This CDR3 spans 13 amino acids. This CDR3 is CASSISGGGTQFF. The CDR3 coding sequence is TGTGCCAGCAGTATCAGCGGGGGGGGGACCCAGTTCTTC.

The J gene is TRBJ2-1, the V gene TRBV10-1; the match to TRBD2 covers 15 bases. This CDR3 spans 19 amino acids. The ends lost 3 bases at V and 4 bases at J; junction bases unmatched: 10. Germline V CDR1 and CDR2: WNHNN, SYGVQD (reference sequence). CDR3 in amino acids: CASSDRGLAGGEFYNEQFF. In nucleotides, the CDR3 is TGCGCCAGCAGTGACCGGGGACTAGCGGGGGGCGAATTTTACAATGAGCAGTTCTTC.

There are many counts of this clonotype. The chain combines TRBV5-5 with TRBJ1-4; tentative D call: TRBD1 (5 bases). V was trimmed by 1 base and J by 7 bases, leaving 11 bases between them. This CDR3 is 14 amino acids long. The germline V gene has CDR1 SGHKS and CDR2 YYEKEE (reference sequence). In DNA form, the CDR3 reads TGTGCCAGCAGCTTGCAGGGCGACGGTGAAAAACTGTTTTTT. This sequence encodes CASSLQGDGEKLFF.

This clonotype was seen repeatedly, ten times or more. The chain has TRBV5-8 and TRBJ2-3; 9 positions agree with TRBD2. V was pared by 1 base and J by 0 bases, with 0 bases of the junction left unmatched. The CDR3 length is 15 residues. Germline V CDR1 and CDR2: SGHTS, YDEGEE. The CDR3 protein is CASSLLAGSTDTQYF. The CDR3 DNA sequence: TGTGCCAGCAGCTTGCTAGCGGGGAGCACAGATACGCAGTATTTT.

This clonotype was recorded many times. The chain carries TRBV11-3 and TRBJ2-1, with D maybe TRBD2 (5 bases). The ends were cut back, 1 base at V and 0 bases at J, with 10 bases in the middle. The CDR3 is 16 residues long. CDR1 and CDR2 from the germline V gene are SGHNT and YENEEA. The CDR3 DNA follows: TGTGCCAGCAGCTTAGGGACTCGTAGCTCCTACAATGAGCAGTTCTTC. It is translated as CASSLGTRSSYNEQFF.

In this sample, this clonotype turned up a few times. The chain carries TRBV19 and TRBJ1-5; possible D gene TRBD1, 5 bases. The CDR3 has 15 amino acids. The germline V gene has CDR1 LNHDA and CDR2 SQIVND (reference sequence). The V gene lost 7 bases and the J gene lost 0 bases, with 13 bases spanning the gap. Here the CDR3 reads CASKRTSYSNQPQHF. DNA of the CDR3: TGTGCCAGTAAAAGGACATCTTATAGCAATCAGCCCCAGCATTTT.

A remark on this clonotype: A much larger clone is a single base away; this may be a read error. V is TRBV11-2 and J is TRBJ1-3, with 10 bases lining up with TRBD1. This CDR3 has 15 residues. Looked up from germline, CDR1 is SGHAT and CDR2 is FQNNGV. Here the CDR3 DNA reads TGTGCCAGCAGCATAGACAGGGGGCCCGGAAACACCATATATTTT. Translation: CASSIDRGPGNTIYF.

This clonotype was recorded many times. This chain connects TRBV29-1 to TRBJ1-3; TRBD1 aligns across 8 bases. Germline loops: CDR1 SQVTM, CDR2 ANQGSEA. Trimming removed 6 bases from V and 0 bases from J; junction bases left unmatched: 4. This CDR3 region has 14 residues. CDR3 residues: CSVMGTGSGNTIYF. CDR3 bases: TGCAGCGTCATGGGGACAGGCTCTGGAAACACCATATATTTT. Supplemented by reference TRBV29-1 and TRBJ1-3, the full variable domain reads SAVISQKPSRDICQRGTSLTIQCQVDSQVTMMFWYRQQPGQSLTLIATANQGSEATYESGFVIDKFPISRPNLTFSTLTVSNMSPEDSSIYLCSVMGTGSGNTIYFGEGSWLTVV.

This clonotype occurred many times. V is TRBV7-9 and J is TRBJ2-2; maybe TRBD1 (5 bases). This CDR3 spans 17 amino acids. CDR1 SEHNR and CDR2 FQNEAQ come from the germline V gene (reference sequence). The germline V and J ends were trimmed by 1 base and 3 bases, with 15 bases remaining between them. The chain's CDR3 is CASSLGVLQGHTGELFF. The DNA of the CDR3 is TGTGCCAGCAGCTTAGGGGTCCTGCAGGGTCACACCGGGGAGCTGTTTTTT.

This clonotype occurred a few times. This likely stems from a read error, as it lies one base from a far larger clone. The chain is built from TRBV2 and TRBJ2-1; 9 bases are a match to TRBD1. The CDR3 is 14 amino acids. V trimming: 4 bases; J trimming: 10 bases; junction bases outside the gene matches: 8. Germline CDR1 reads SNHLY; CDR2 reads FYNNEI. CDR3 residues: CASSAGQGTYEQFF. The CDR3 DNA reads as TGTGCCAGCAGTGCGGGACAGGGAACCTACGAGCAGTTCTTC.

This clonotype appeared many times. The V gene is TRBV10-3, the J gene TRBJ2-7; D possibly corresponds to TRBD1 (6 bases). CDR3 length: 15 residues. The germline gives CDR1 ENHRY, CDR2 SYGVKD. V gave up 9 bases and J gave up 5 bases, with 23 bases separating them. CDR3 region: CAISGRDIGTHEQYF. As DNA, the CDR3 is TGTGCCATTTCCGGCAGGGACATAGGGACCCACGAGCAGTACTTC.

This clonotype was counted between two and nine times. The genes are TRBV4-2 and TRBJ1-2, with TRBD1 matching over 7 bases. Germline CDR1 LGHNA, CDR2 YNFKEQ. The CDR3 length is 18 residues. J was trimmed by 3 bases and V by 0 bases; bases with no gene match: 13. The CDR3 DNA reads TGTGCCAGCAGCCAAGATCGGGGACAGCGGCCTTCGGACTATGGCTACACCTTC. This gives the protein CASSQDRGQRPSDYGYTF.

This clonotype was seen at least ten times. CDR3 in DNA: TGTGCCATCAGGCCGGGACAGCTCTCTGGAAACACCATATATTTT. Translating it yields CAIRPGQLSGNTIYF. J is TRBJ1-3 and V is TRBV10-3; 7 bases agree with TRBD1. The CDR3 has 15 amino acids. The germline CDR1 and CDR2 sequences are ENHRY and SYGVKD. The V and J ends lost 6 bases and 0 bases, in that order; junction bases with no gene match: 5.

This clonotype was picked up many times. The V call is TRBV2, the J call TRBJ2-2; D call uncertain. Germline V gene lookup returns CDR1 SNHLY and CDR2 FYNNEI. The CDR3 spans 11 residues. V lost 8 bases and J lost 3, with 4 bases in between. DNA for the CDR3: TGTGCCAGCGTTGACACCGGGGAGCTGTTTTTT. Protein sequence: CASVDTGELFF.

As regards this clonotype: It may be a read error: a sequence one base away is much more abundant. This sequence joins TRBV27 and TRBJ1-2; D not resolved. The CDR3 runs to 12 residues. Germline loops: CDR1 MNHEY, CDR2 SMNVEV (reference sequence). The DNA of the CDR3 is TGTGCCAGCAGTTTACCGGGAGATGGCTGCACCTTC. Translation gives CASSLPGDGCTF.

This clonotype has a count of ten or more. CDR3 amino acids: CASRGTRGYNEQFF. In DNA, the CDR3 is TGTGCCAGCAGAGGGACCCGGGGGTACAATGAGCAGTTCTTC. The chain links TRBV2 to TRBJ2-1; D possibly corresponds to TRBD2 (6 bases). Germline V gene data show CDR1 as SNHLY and CDR2 as FYNNEI. CDR3 length equals 14 residues. Trimming cost V 6 bases and J 4 bases, with 13 bases left between them. The full variable domain, with the rest looked up from reference TRBV2 and TRBJ2-1, is EPEVTQTPSHQVTQMGQEVILRCVPISNHLYFYWYRQILGQKVEFLVSFYNNEISEKSEIFDDQFSVERPDGSNFTLKIRSTKLEDSAMYFCASRGTRGYNEQFFGPGTRLTVL.

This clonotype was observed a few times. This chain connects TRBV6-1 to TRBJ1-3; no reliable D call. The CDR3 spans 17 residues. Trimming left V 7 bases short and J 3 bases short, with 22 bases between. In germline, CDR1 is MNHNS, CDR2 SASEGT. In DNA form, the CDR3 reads TGTGCCAGCATGGGCCGGGGAGGAGGCACCTTTGGAAACACCATATATTTT. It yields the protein CASMGRGGGTFGNTIYF.

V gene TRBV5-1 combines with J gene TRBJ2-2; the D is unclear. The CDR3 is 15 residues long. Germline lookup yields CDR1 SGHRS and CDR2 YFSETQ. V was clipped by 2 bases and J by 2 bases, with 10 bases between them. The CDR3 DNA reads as TGCGCCAGCAGCTTCTCTACTATCAACACCGGGGAGCTGTTTTTT. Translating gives CASSFSTINTGELFF.